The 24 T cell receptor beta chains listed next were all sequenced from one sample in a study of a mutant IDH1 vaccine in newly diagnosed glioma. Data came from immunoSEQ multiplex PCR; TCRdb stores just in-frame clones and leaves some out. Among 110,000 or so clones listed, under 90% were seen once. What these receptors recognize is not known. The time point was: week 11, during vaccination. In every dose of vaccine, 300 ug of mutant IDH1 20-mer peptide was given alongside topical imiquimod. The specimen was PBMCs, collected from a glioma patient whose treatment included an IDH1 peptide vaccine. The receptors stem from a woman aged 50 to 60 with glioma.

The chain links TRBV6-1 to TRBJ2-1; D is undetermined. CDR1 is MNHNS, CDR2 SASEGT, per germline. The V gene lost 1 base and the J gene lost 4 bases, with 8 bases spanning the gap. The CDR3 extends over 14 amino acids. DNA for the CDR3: TGTGCCAGCAGTGAAGGGTCTTTTTACAATGAGCAGTTCTTC. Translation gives CASSEGSFYNEQFF.

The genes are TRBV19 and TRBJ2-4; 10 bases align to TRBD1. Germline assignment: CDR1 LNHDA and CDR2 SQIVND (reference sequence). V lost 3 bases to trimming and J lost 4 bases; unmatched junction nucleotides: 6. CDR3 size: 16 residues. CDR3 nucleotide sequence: TGTGCCAGTAGTATCTTACGACAGGGGGCTAAAAACATTCAGTACTTC. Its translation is CASSILRQGAKNIQYF.

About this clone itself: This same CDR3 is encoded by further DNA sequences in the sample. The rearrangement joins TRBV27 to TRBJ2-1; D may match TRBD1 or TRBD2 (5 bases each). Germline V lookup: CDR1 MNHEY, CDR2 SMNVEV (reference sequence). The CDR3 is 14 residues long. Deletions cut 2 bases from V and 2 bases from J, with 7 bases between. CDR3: CASSLGGPYNEQFF. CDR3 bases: TGTGCCAGCAGTTTAGGGGGACCCTACAATGAGCAGTTCTTC.

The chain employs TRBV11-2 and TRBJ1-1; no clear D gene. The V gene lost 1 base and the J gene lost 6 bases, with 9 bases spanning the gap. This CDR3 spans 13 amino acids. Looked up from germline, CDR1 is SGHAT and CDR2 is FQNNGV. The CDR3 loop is CASSLAAIAEAFF. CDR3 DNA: TGTGCCAGCAGCTTAGCAGCGATCGCTGAAGCTTTCTTT.

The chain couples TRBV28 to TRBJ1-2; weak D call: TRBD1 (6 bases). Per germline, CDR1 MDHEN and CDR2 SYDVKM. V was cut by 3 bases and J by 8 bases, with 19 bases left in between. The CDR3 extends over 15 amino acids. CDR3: CASSFGQRGGRGYTF. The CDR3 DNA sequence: TGTGCCAGCAGTTTCGGCCAACGCGGGGGCCGGGGCTACACCTTC.

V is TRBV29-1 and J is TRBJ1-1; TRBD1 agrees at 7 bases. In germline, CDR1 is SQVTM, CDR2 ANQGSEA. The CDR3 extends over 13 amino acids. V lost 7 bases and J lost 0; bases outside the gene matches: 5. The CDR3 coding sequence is TGCAGCGGAGCGGACAGGTTGAACACTGAAGCTTTCTTT. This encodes CSGADRLNTEAFF.

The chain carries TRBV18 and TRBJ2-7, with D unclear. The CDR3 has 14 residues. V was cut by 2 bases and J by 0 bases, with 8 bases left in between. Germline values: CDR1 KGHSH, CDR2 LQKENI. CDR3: CASSPAVSSYEQYF. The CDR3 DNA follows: TGTGCCAGCTCACCAGCAGTCAGCTCCTACGAGCAGTACTTC.

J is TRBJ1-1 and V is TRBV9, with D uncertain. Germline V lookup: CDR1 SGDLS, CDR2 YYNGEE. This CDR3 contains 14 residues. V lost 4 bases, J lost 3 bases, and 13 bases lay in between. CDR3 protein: CASSPRVVDTEAFF. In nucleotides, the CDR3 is TGTGCCAGCAGCCCCCGGGTGGTAGACACTGAAGCTTTCTTT.

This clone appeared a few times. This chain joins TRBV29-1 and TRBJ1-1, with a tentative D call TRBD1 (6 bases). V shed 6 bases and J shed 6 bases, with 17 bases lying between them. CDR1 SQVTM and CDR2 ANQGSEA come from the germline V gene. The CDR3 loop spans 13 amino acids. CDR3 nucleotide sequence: TGCAGCGTAGATACAGGGAGAAGGTCTGAAGCTTTCTTT. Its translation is CSVDTGRRSEAFF. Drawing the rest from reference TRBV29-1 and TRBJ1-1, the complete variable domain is SAVISQKPSRDICQRGTSLTIQCQVDSQVTMMFWYRQQPGQSLTLIATANQGSEATYESGFVIDKFPISRPNLTFSTLTVSNMSPEDSSIYLCSVDTGRRSEAFFGQGTRLTVV.

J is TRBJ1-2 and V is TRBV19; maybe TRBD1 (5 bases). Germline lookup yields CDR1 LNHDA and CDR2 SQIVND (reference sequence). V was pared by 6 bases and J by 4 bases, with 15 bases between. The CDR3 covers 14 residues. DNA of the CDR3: TGTGCCAGTAGGCCCCTGAGAGGGGTCTATGGCTACACCTTC. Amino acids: CASRPLRGVYGYTF.

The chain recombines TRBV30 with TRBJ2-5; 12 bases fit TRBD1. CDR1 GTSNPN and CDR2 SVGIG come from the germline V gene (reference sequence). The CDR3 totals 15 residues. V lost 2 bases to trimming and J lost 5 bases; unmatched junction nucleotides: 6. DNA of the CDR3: TGTGCCTGGAGTTCGGGACAGGGGGCGAGGGAGACCCAGTACTTC. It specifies CAWSSGQGARETQYF.

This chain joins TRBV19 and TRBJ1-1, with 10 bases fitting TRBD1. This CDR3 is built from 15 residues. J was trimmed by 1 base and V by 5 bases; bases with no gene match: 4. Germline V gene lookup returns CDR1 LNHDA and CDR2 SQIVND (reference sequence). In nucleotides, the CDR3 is TGTGCCAGTAGTCCGGGACAGGGGTCGAACACTGAAGCTTTCTTT. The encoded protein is CASSPGQGSNTEAFF. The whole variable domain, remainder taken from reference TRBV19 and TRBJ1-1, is DGGITQSPKYLFRKEGQNVTLSCEQNLNHDAMYWYRQDPGQGLRLIYYSQIVNDFQKGDIAEGYSVSREKKESFPLTVTSAQKNPTAFYLCASSPGQGSNTEAFFGQGTRLTVV.

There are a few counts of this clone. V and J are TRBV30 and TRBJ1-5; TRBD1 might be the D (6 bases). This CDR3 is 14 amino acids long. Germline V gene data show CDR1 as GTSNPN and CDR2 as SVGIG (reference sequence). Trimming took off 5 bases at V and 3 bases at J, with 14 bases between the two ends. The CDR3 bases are TGTGCCTGGGGTACAGGGCTGAACAATCAGCCCCAGCATTTT. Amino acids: CAWGTGLNNQPQHF.

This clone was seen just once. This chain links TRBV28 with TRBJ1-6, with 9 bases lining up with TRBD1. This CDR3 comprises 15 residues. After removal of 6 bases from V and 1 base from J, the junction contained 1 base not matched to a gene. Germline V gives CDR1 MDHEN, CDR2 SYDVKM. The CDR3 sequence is CASRGTGSYNSPLHF. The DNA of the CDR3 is TGTGCCAGCAGGGGGACAGGGTCCTATAATTCACCCCTCCACTTT.

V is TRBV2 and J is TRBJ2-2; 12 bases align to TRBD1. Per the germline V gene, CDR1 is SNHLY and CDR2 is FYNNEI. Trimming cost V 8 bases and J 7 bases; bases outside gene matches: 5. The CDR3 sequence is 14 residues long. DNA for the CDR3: TGTGCCAGCCTCGGGACAGGGGGCAGCGGGGAGCTGTTTTTT. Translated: CASLGTGGSGELFF.

CDR3 sequence (DNA): TGTGCCAGCAGCTTGTCCCCGGCAGATGAGCAGTTCTTC. This codes for CASSLSPADEQFF. The chain links TRBV5-4 to TRBJ2-1; unclear D gene. V lost 1 base, J lost 8 bases, and 10 bases lay in between. The CDR3 covers 13 residues. CDR1 and CDR2 (germline): SGHNT, YYREEE (reference sequence).

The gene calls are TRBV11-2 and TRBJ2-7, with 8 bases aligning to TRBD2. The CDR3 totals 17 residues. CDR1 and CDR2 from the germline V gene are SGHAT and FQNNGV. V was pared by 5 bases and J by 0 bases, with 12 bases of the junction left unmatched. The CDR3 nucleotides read TGTGCCAGCAGCCCCCGGGGGGGAGGAGGGTCCTCCTACGAGCAGTACTTC. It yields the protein CASSPRGGGGSSYEQYF.

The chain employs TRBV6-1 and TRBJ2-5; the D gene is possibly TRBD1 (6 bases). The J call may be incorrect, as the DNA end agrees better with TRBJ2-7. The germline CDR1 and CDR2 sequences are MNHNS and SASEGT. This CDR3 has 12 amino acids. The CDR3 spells CASKGQSYEQYF. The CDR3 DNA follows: TGTGCCAGCAAAGGACAGTCCTACGAGCAGTACTTC.

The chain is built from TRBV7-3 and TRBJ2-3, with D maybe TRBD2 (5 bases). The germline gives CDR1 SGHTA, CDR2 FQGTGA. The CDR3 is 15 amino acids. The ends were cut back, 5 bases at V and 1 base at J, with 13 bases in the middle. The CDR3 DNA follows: TGTGCCAGCAGCGAACGAGCGGCGCGCACAGATACGCAGTATTTT. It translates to CASSERAARTDTQYF.

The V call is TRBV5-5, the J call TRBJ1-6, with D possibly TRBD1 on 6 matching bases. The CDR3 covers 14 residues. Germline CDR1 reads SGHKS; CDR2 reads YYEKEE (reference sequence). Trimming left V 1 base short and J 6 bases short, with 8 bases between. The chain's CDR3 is CASSLNRANSPLHF. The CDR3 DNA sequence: TGTGCCAGCAGCTTGAACAGGGCTAATTCACCCCTCCACTTT.

As DNA, the CDR3 is TGTGCCAGCAGCGACAGCTACGAGCAGTACTTC. This gives the protein CASSDSYEQYF. The J gene is TRBJ2-7, the V gene TRBV6-5; D might be TRBD1 (5 bases). Germline V lookup: CDR1 MNHEY, CDR2 SVGAGI. Between the trimmed V and J ends, which lost 6 bases and 3 bases, there was a span of 6 bases. CDR3 size: 11 residues.

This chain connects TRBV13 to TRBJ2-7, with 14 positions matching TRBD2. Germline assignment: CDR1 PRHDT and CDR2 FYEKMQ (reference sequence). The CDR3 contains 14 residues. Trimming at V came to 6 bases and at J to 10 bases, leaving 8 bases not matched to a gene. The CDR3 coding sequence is TGTGCCAGCAGACGACTAGCGGGAGGGCCGACTCAGTACTTC. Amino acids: CASRRLAGGPTQYF.

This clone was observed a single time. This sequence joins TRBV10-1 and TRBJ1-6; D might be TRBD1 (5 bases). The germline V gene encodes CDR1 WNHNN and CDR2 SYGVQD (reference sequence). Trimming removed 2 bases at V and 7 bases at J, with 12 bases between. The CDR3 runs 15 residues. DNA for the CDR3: TGCGCCAGCAGTGAGGGCAGGGAGGCAAATTCACCCCTCCACTTT. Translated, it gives CASSEGREANSPLHF.

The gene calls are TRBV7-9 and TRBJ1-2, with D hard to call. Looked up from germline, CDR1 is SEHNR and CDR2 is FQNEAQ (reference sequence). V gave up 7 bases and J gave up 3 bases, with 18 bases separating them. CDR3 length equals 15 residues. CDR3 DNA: TGTGCCAGCACCGCACCGGCAGGCTCCGACTATGGCTACACCTTC. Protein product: CASTAPAGSDYGYTF.